This TCR beta chain was sequenced in a study of blood T cell repertoires in COVID-19. Study-wide background: Donors in the United States, Italy and Spain gave samples during acute or convalescent COVID-19. Sources were T cells, B-cell-depleted T cells, or PBMCs; the material itself was cDNA or gDNA.

The ends were cut back, 0 bases at V and 3 bases at J, with 11 bases in the middle. Germline V gene data show CDR1 as LGHDT and CDR2 as YNNKEL (reference sequence). The CDR3 sequence is 15 residues long. Original methodology: Amplification from reference gene primers served as the basis for estimated nucleated cell counts. Measured with immunoSEQ multiplex PCR; TCRdb has only the in-frame clones, and not every one. That table gives V, J and clone size, and the DNA gave D and trimming. The data show around 200,000 clones, about 84% seen once. Sequenced sample: peripheral blood. This chain uses TRBV3-1 (or the pseudogene TRBV3-2) with TRBJ2-5; D is possibly TRBD1 (5 bases). The TCR was taken from a human donor in a cohort sampled during active COVID-19. In DNA, the CDR3 is TGTGCCAGCAGCCAAGATAATGCAGGGAAAGAGACCCAGTACTTC. It yields the protein CASSQDNAGKETQYF.